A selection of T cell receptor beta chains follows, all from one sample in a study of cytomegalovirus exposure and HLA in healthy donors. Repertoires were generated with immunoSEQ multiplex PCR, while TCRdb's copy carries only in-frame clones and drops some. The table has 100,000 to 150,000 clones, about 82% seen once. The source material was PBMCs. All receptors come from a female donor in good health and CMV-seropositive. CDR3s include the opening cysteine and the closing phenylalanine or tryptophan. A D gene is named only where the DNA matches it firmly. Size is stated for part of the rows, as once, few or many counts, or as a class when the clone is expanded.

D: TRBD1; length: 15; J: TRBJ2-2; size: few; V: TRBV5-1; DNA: TGCGCCAGCAGCTTGGATACGACAGGGGCCGGGGAGCTGTTTTTT; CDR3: CASSLDTTGAGELFF
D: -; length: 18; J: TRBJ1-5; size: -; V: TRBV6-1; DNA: TGTGCCAGCAGTGACGTTTACAGGGAACGCAAAGGCAATCAGCCCCAGCATTTT; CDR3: CASSDVYRERKGNQPQHF
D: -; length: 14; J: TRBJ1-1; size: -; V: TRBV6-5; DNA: TGTGCCAGCAGTTCCGGACAACCAGGCGGTGAAGCTTTCTTT; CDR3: CASSSGQPGGEAFF
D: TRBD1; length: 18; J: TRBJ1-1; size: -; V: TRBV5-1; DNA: TGCGCCAGCAGCTTGGGCCGCCCCAATAGGACAGGGGGCATTGAAGCTTTCTTT; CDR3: CASSLGRPNRTGGIEAFF
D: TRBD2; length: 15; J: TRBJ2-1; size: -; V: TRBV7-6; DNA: TGTGCCAGCAGCCTAGCGGGGGGGCATGACAATGAGCAGTTCTTC; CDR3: CASSLAGGHDNEQFF
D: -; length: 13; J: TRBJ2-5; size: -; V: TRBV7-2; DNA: TGTGCCGGCAGCTCCGGGGTCCAAGAGACCCAGTACTTC; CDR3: CAGSSGVQETQYF
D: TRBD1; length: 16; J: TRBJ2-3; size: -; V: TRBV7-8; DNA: TGTGCCAGCAGCTCCACCCGACAGGGGAGTTCGGATACGCAGTATTTT; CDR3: CASSSTRQGSSDTQYF
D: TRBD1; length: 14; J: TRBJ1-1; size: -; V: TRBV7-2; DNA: TGTGCCAGCAGCCTCATGACAGGGGTTACTGCAGCTTTCTTT; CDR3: CASSLMTGVTAAFF
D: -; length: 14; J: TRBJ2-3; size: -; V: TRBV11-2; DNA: TGTGCCAGCAGCTTCCCCCCGAGCACAGATACGCAGTATTTT; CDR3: CASSFPPSTDTQYF
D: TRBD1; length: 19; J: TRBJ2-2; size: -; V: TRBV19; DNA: TGTGCCAGTAGTTTCTACTCCCTCCTATCGACAGGGGAACCCGGGGAGCTGTTTTTT; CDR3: CASSFYSLLSTGEPGELFF
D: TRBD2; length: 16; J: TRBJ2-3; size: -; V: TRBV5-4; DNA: TGTGCCAGCAGTGGGAGGTCTGCGGGAGGGACAGATACGCAGTATTTT; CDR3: CASSGRSAGGTDTQYF
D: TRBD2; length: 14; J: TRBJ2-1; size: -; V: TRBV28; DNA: TGTGCCAGCAGGGCTAGCGGGGGGGCACATGAGCAGTTCTTC; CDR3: CASRASGGAHEQFF
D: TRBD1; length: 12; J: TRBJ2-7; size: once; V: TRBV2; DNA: TGTGCCAGCAGACCCGACAGGGTCGAGCAGTACTTC; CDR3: CASRPDRVEQYF
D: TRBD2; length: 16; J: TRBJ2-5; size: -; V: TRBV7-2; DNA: TGTGCCAGCAGCTCCCTTTCTGGCGGGAGGGTAGAGACCCAGTACTTC; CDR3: CASSSLSGGRVETQYF
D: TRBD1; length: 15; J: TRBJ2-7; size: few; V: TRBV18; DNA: TGTGCCAGCACCAGGAACCGGGACAGGCTCTACGAGCAGTACTTC; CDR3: CASTRNRDRLYEQYF
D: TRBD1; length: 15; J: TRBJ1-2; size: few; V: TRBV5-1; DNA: TGCGCCAGCAGCTTGGTGGGGGACAGCGACTATGGCTACACCTTC; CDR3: CASSLVGDSDYGYTF
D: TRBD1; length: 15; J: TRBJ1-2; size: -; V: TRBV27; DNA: TGTGCCAGCAGTTTCCAGGGGGGAGCTAACTATGGCTACACCTTC; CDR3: CASSFQGGANYGYTF
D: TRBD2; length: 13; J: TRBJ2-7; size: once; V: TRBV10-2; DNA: TGCGCCAGCAACGAGGCGGGAGGGGACGAGCAGTACTTC; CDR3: CASNEAGGDEQYF
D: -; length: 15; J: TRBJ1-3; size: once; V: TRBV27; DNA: TGTGCCAGCAGTTTAGGGGGCAGGGAAGGAAACACCATATATTTT; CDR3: CASSLGGREGNTIYF
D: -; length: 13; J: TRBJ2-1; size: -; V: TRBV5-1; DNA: TGCGCCAGCAGCCGGGACTCCTACAATGAGCAGTTCTTC; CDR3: CASSRDSYNEQFF
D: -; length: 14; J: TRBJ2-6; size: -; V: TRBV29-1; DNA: TGCAGCGTTGATCAGGGGACTGGGGCCAACGTCCTGACTTTC; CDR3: CSVDQGTGANVLTF
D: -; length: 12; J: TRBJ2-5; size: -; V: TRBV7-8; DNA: TGTGCCAGCAGCTTATTCAGGGAGACCCAGTACTTC; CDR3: CASSLFRETQYF
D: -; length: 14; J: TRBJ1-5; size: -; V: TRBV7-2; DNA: TGTGCCAGCAGCTTAGAACCGCGCCGGAGGCCCCAGCATTTT; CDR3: CASSLEPRRRPQHF
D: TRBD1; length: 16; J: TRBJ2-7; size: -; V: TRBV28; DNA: TGTGCCACCTCCTTCTTATCAGGACAGGGTAGCTACGAGCAGTACTTC; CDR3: CATSFLSGQGSYEQYF
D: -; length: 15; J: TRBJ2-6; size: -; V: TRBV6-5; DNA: TGTGCCAGCGGGGGAGGACCCTCTGGGGCCAACGTCCTGACTTTC; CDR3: CASGGGPSGANVLTF
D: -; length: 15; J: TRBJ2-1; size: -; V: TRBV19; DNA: TGTGCCAGTAGTATAAACGGGAGAACATACAATGAGCAGTTCTTC; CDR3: CASSINGRTYNEQFF
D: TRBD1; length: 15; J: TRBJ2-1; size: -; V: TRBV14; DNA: TGTGCCAGCAGCCAAGGGACAGGGTATGTGAATGAGCAGTTCTTC; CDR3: CASSQGTGYVNEQFF
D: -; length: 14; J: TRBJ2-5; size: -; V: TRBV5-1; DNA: TGCGCCAGCAGCTTGGACAGGTCCAAAGAGACCCAGTACTTC; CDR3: CASSLDRSKETQYF
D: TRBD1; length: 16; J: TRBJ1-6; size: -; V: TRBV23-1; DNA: TGCGCCAGCAGTCATGCCGGGACAGGGCTCAATTCACCCCTCCACTTT; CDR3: CASSHAGTGLNSPLHF
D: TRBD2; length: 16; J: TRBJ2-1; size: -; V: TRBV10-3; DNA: TGTGCCATCGGGGGACTAGCGGGGGGGCCCACCAATGAGCAGTTCTTC; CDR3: CAIGGLAGGPTNEQFF
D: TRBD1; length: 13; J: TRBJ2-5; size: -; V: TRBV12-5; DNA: TGTGCTAGTGGTTTCGACAGGGGAGAGACCCAGTACTTC; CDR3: CASGFDRGETQYF
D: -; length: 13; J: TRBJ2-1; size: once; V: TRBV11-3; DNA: TGTGCCAGCAGCTTAGCCCGGGGTGGTGAGCAGTTCTTC; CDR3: CASSLARGGEQFF
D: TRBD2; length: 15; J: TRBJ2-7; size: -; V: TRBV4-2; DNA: TGTGCCAGCAGCCAAGCAGGGACTAGCGGGTACGAGCAGTACTTC; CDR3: CASSQAGTSGYEQYF
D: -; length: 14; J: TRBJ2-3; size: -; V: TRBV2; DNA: TGTGCCAGCAGATATTGGACAGACACAGATACGCAGTATTTT; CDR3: CASRYWTDTDTQYF
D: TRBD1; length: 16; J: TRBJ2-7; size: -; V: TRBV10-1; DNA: TGCGCCAGCAGTGAGTCCTCCGGGACAGGGTTCGACGAGCAGTACTTC; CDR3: CASSESSGTGFDEQYF
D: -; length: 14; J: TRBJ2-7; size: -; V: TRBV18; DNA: TGTGCCAGCTCATCGCAGGGTAAGGACTACGAGCAGTACTTC; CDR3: CASSSQGKDYEQYF
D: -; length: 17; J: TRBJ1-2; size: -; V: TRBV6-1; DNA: TGTGCCAGCAGTGAATTGGGGGGAGGGGTAACTAACTATGGCTACACCTTC; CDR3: CASSELGGGVTNYGYTF
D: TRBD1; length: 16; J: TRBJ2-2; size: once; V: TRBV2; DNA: TGTGCCAGCAGTACACAGGGGGCGATCGTCACCGGGGAGCTGTTTTTT; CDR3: CASSTQGAIVTGELFF
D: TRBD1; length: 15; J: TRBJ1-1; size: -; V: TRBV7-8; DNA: TGTGCCAGCAGCACCCGCACAGGGGTGAACACTGAAGCTTTCTTT; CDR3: CASSTRTGVNTEAFF
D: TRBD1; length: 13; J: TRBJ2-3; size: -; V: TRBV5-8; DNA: TGTGCCAGCAGCACGGGACAGATAAATACGCAGTATTTT; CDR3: CASSTGQINTQYF
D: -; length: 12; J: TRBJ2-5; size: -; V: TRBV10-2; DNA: TGCGCCAGCAGTGAGTTAGAGGAGACCCAGTACTTC; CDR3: CASSELEETQYF
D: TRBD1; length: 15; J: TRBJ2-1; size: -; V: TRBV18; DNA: TGTGCCAGCTCACCACCGGTACAGGGGGCACAGGAGCAGTTCTTC; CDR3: CASSPPVQGAQEQFF
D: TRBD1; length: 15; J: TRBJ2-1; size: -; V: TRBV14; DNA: TGTGCCAGCAGCCCCCAGGGGACAGCTAACAATGAGCAGTTCTTC; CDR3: CASSPQGTANNEQFF